These T cell receptor beta chains were read from a single sample in a study of blood T cell repertoires in COVID-19. Repertoires were generated with immunoSEQ multiplex PCR, while TCRdb's copy carries only in-frame clones and drops some. The table shows around 140,000 clones, with 75% to 85% occurring only once. Sequencing was performed on peripheral blood. The source is a woman of 80 years or more with active or convalescent COVID-19. The CDR3 runs from the conserved cysteine through the conserved F or W. Each record gives: V gene, CDR3 length, D gene, clone size, J gene, CDR3 protein, CDR3 DNA. D genes are given only for firm matches. Some rows have no size entry. The others give once, few or many, or a class for an expanded clone.

TRBV28	15	.	.	TRBJ1-6	CASSPTGLASSPLHF	TGTGCCAGCAGTCCTACGGGGTTAGCCAGCTCACCCCTCCACTTT
TRBV19	15	.	few	TRBJ1-1	CASSRPGFMNTEAFF	TGTGCCAGTAGTCGGCCGGGATTCATGAACACTGAAGCTTTCTTT
TRBV3-1/TRBV3-2	14	TRBD1	.	TRBJ2-1	CASSQSDRDNEQFF	TGTGCCAGCAGCCAATCGGACAGGGACAATGAGCAGTTCTTC
TRBV7-6	15	.	.	TRBJ2-1	CASSLIVGSYNEQFF	TGTGCCAGCAGCTTAATCGTCGGCTCCTACAATGAGCAGTTCTTC
TRBV18	17	TRBD1	few	TRBJ1-3	CASSRTGETKGGNTIYF	TGTGCCAGCTCACGGACAGGGGAGACGAAGGGTGGAAACACCATATATTTT
TRBV7-9	13	.	.	TRBJ1-4	CASSPSFGEKLFF	TGTGCCAGCAGCCCCTCGTTCGGTGAAAAACTGTTTTTT
TRBV7-7	14	TRBD1	.	TRBJ2-5	CASSKTGYQETQYF	TGTGCTAGCAGCAAGACAGGGTACCAAGAGACCCAGTACTTC
TRBV7-9	17	TRBD1	.	TRBJ2-6	CASSTGQGMTGANVLTF	TGTGCCAGCAGCACGGGACAGGGGATGACTGGGGCCAACGTCCTGACTTTC
TRBV3-1/TRBV3-2	16	.	.	TRBJ2-1	CASSRAFLASYNEQFF	TGTGCCAGCAGCCGAGCCTTCCTAGCTTCCTACAATGAGCAGTTCTTC
TRBV19	17	TRBD1	.	TRBJ1-1	CASRQTGGVLMNTEAFF	TGTGCCAGTAGGCAGACAGGGGGCGTTTTGATGAACACTGAAGCTTTCTTT
TRBV4-2	21	TRBD1	.	TRBJ1-3	CASSQAALLLGQGSSGNTIYF	TGTGCCAGCAGCCAAGCAGCCCTCTTACTGGGACAGGGCTCGTCTGGAAACACCATATATTTT
TRBV6-5	13	.	.	TRBJ1-2	CASSYLDKGGYTF	TGTGCCAGCAGTTACCTGGACAAAGGTGGCTACACCTTC
TRBV6-2/TRBV6-3	15	TRBD2	.	TRBJ2-1	CASSYFAGTSNEQFF	TGTGCCAGCAGTTACTTTGCTGGGACTAGTAATGAGCAGTTCTTC
TRBV21-1	15	.	.	TRBJ1-2	CASRPPKQGYYGYTF	TGTGCCAGCCGGCCTCCTAAACAGGGATACTATGGCTACACCTTC
TRBV19	20	TRBD1	.	TRBJ1-5	CASSQRLSGQGSDSNQPQHF	TGTGCCAGTAGTCAACGACTATCTGGACAGGGTTCTGATAGCAATCAGCCCCAGCATTTT
TRBV2	12	TRBD1	once	TRBJ2-7	CASQTGTYEQYF	TGTGCCAGCCAGACAGGGACCTACGAGCAGTACTTC
TRBV5-1	16	TRBD1	few	TRBJ1-2	CASSPHPGQGYYGYTF	TGCGCCAGCAGCCCGCATCCGGGACAGGGGTACTATGGCTACACCTTC
TRBV5-4	17	TRBD1	.	TRBJ2-2	CASSSVRTGKNTGELFF	TGTGCCAGCAGCTCGGTAAGGACAGGGAAGAACACCGGGGAGCTGTTTTTT
TRBV4-2	17	TRBD1	.	TRBJ1-5	CASSQDVQGWGNQPQHF	TGTGCCAGCAGCCAAGACGTACAGGGGTGGGGCAATCAGCCCCAGCATTTT
TRBV4-2	14	.	.	TRBJ2-1	CASSQEGGRDEQFF	TGTGCCAGCAGCCAAGAGGGCGGGCGGGATGAGCAGTTCTTC
TRBV7-2	14	TRBD1	.	TRBJ2-1	CASSLGQGANEQFF	TGTGCCAGCAGCCTGGGACAGGGGGCTAATGAGCAGTTCTTC
TRBV30	12	.	.	TRBJ1-2	CAWSAGIWGYTF	TGTGCCTGGAGCGCAGGGATTTGGGGCTACACCTTC
TRBV30	14	TRBD1	few	TRBJ2-2	CAWARDRNTGELFF	TGTGCCTGGGCTAGGGACAGGAACACCGGGGAGCTGTTTTTT
TRBV27	17	.	.	TRBJ2-3	CASSFLTGASRADTQYF	TGTGCCAGCAGTTTCCTGACAGGAGCATCCCGAGCGGATACGCAGTATTTT
TRBV11-3	12	.	few	TRBJ1-1	CASSLQNTEAFF	TGTGCCAGCAGCTTACAAAACACTGAAGCTTTCTTT
TRBV29-1	15	.	few	TRBJ1-1	CSGTEGLGGSTEAFF	TGCAGCGGGACGGAGGGGCTTGGAGGATCCACTGAAGCTTTCTTT
TRBV4-3	15	.	.	TRBJ1-6	CASSLGEGGHSPLHF	TGCGCCAGCAGCCTTGGAGAGGGTGGTCATTCACCCCTCCACTTT
TRBV4-3	16	.	.	TRBJ1-5	CASSQEPRLANQPQHF	TGCGCCAGCAGCCAAGAACCCAGGCTGGCAAATCAGCCCCAGCATTTT
TRBV9	17	TRBD1	.	TRBJ1-2	CASSLSGGTGYNYGYTF	TGTGCCAGCAGCCTCTCCGGGGGGACAGGGTACAACTATGGCTACACCTTC
TRBV28	13	.	.	TRBJ2-2	CASRVYFGGELFF	TGTGCCAGCCGGGTTTATTTCGGCGGGGAGCTGTTTTTT
TRBV27	14	TRBD2	.	TRBJ2-1	CASSSGLAGGEQFF	TGTGCCAGCAGTTCTGGACTAGCGGGGGGTGAGCAGTTCTTC
TRBV20-1	11	.	once	TRBJ2-3	CSASQTDTQYF	TGCAGTGCTAGTCAGACAGATACGCAGTATTTT
TRBV19	16	.	few	TRBJ1-6	CASSTGLVEGNSPLHF	TGTGCCAGTAGCACAGGGTTGGTAGAGGGTAATTCACCCCTCCACTTT
TRBV27	13	TRBD1	.	TRBJ1-2	CASSLGQGVGYTF	TGTGCCAGCAGTTTGGGACAGGGGGTGGGCTACACCTTC
TRBV2	13	.	once	TRBJ1-6	CASRQTNNSPLHF	TGTGCCAGCCGACAGACGAATAATTCACCCCTCCACTTT
TRBV10-3	15	.	.	TRBJ2-5	CAIRGTLLDLETQYF	TGTGCCATCAGGGGGACTCTCTTGGACCTAGAGACCCAGTACTTC
TRBV5-1	20	.	.	TRBJ2-1	CASSYGQGRLAVSSYNEQFF	TGCGCCAGCAGCTACGGACAGGGACGACTAGCGGTAAGCTCCTACAATGAGCAGTTCTTC
TRBV27	13	.	.	TRBJ2-7	CASSRNNAGEQYF	TGTGCCAGCAGTAGAAACAACGCGGGCGAGCAGTACTTC
TRBV5-8	14	.	.	TRBJ1-3	CASSLSGAGNTIYF	TGTGCCAGCAGCTTGTCCGGGGCTGGAAACACCATATATTTT
TRBV30	15	TRBD1	.	TRBJ1-2	CAWSVQGEVTYGYTF	TGTGCCTGGAGTGTACAGGGGGAAGTAACCTATGGCTACACCTTC
TRBV7-9	15	TRBD1	.	TRBJ1-4	CASSLGQGINEKLFF	TGTGCCAGCAGCTTAGGACAGGGGATAAATGAAAAACTGTTTTTT
TRBV5-1	17	TRBD1	.	TRBJ2-5	CASSLAAGQGARETQYF	TGCGCCAGCAGCTTGGCAGCGGGACAGGGGGCGAGGGAGACCCAGTACTTC
TRBV28	17	TRBD1	once	TRBJ1-2	CASSSPSDRGGNYGYTF	TGTGCCAGCAGTTCCCCGTCGGACAGGGGAGGCAACTATGGCTACACCTTC
TRBV6-5	13	.	.	TRBJ2-1	CASRQTTYNEQFF	TGTGCCAGCAGGCAGACGACATACAATGAGCAGTTCTTC
TRBV7-2	14	.	.	TRBJ2-7	CASSTRGSSYEQYF	TGTGCCAGCAGTACGCGGGGCTCCTCCTACGAGCAGTACTTC
TRBV29-1	13	TRBD1	.	TRBJ2-3	CSVTGGGIDTQYF	TGCAGCGTGACAGGGGGGGGAATAGATACGCAGTATTTT
TRBV2	16	.	.	TRBJ2-7	CASSEPLATVTYEQYF	TGTGCCAGCAGTGAACCCCTAGCGACGGTAACCTACGAGCAGTACTTC
TRBV6-2/TRBV6-3	13	.	.	TRBJ1-5	CASSYYENQPQHF	TGTGCCAGCAGTTACTACGAGAATCAGCCCCAGCATTTT